The clone carrying this T cell receptor (beta chain) was picked up a small number of times. Its target is not known. The CDR3 extends over 15 amino acids. The germline V gene has CDR1 SGHRS and CDR2 YFSETQ. V trimming: 2 bases; J trimming: 3 bases; junction bases outside the gene matches: 8. Researchers reported that TCR beta cDNA libraries carried unique molecular identifiers. Using its own MiXCR run on the PCR reads, TCRdb lists one record per CDR3 protein. In the table there are under 650,000 distinct CDR3 sequences, about 44% of which are singletons. These data originate in a study of post-analysis software for immune sequencing data. Overall study context: Disease trajectories encompassed relapsing-remitting, secondary progressive and progressive-relapsing multiple sclerosis.

Findings and limits, study-wide: The five TRBV segments detected at higher frequency in patients than in controls included TRBV5-6, TRBV5-1 and TRBV20-1.

The rearrangement links TRBV5-1 to TRBJ2-7; 7 bases line up with TRBD1. This TCR derives from a girl aged 5-17 years with multiple sclerosis. Sequencing used blood. This CDR3 is CASSLGKGQFYEQYF. Here the CDR3 DNA reads TGCGCCAGCAGCTTAGGAAAGGGACAGTTCTACGAGCAGTACTTC.